There are a few counts of the clone carrying this TCR beta chain. The antigen is unknown. The sample comes from a study of blood T cells in healthy people across ages. Study-level points and caveats: Age showed a roughly linear inverse relationship with TCR beta diversity per million T cells. Fewer expanded clones and more diversity marked long-lived versus aged donors.

CDR1 and CDR2 (germline): SGHDT, YYEEEE. The CDR3 runs to 16 residues. The authors ran a second PCR of about 6 to 11 cycles using a sample-barcoded 5' primer and a J-beta primer mix. TCRdb re-called the 5' RACE reads through MiXCR, storing one row per CDR3 protein. The data contain more than 900,000 distinct CDR3 sequences, 20% to 25% of them singletons. The sample also formed part of further work on T cells of mothers and their children.

Sequenced sample: blood. This TCR was sampled from a girl aged 2 to 9 in good health. V usage is TRBV5-6 and J usage is TRBJ2-5; 12 bases map to TRBD2. Judging by the DNA end, TRBJ2-1 fits better; the J call may be wrong. The CDR3 is CASSSSGRAGYNEQFF. CDR3 DNA: TGTGCCAGCAGCTCTAGCGGGAGGGCCGGCTACAATGAGCAGTTCTTC.